One and the same sample provided the 16 T cell receptor beta chains below, sequenced in a study of OX40 agonist ivuxolimab in advanced cancers. Data came from immunoSEQ multiplex PCR; TCRdb stores just in-frame clones and leaves some out. In the table there are about 64,000 clones, approximately 84% of which are singletons. Material: CD4+ or CD8+ T cells sorted from blood, obtained in a trial of the OX40 agonist ivuxolimab. These receptors all come from an adult with an advanced solid tumor such as melanoma, head and neck, liver or kidney cancer.

The gene calls are TRBV5-1 and TRBJ2-5, with D possibly being TRBD1 (6 bases). Germline assignment: CDR1 SGHRS and CDR2 YFSETQ. The CDR3 totals 17 residues. Trimming left V 5 bases short and J 5 bases short, with 25 bases between. CDR3 protein: CASRGVDSLGAEETQYF. CDR3 nucleotides: TGCGCCAGCAGGGGCGTGGACAGTCTTGGAGCGGAGGAGACCCAGTACTTC.

The V gene is TRBV6-5, the J gene TRBJ2-3; D perhaps matches TRBD2 (5 bases). Trimming took off 0 bases at V and 1 base at J, with 5 bases between the two ends. This CDR3 is built from 14 residues. Per the germline V gene, CDR1 is MNHEY and CDR2 is SVGAGI. The CDR3 loop is CASSYSRGTDTQYF. In nucleotides, the CDR3 is TGTGCCAGCAGTTACTCGAGGGGCACAGATACGCAGTATTTT.

This chain uses TRBV11-2 with TRBJ1-1; weak D call: TRBD1 (6 bases). The V and J ends lost 7 bases and 6 bases respectively, with 21 bases between them. Germline V lookup: CDR1 SGHAT, CDR2 FQNNGV. The CDR3 is 15 amino acids. This chain's CDR3 is CASILLEGNRAEAFF. CDR3 bases: TGTGCCAGCATCCTCCTTGAGGGAAACAGGGCTGAAGCTTTCTTT.

The V gene is TRBV2, the J gene TRBJ2-1, with D unresolved. V lost 3 bases, J lost 5 bases, and 11 bases lay in between. The germline V gene has CDR1 SNHLY and CDR2 FYNNEI. CDR3 length: 14 amino acids. CDR3 loop: CASSDVGIHNEQFF. The DNA for the CDR3 is TGTGCCAGCAGTGATGTAGGGATCCACAATGAGCAGTTCTTC.

The table lists this clone with a few counts. The chain employs TRBV5-5 and TRBJ1-1; possible D gene TRBD1, 5 bases. Trimming stripped 5 bases from V and 0 bases from J, with 11 bases between. Looked up from germline, CDR1 is SGHKS and CDR2 is YYEKEE (reference sequence). The CDR3 loop spans 14 amino acids. CDR3: CASRGDVLNTEAFF. The CDR3 nucleotides read TGTGCCAGCAGGGGGGATGTTTTGAACACTGAAGCTTTCTTT.

J is TRBJ2-5 and V is TRBV6-1; D gene ambiguous. The germline V gene encodes CDR1 MNHNS and CDR2 SASEGT. This CDR3 spans 13 amino acids. Trimming left V 3 bases short and J 5 bases short, with 10 bases between. The CDR3: CASSEALWETQYF. The CDR3 DNA follows: TGTGCCAGCAGTGAGGCCCTATGGGAGACCCAGTACTTC.

The CDR3 DNA is TGTGCCAGCAGCTCCCTGGGGCGGGAGGTTCCCAATGAGCAGTTCTTC. Translation gives CASSSLGREVPNEQFF. The chain links TRBV7-6 to TRBJ2-1; 8 positions match TRBD2. The germline gives CDR1 SGHVS, CDR2 FNYEAQ. Trimming cost V 4 bases and J 6 bases; bases outside gene matches: 11. The CDR3 extends over 16 amino acids.

V is TRBV9 and J is TRBJ2-3; D gene uncertain. The CDR3 is made up of 13 amino acids. V was shortened by 4 bases and J by 0 bases, with 6 bases between the two germline ends. Germline V gene data show CDR1 as SGDLS and CDR2 as YYNGEE. This CDR3 is CASSYRSTDTQYF. CDR3 nucleotide sequence: TGTGCCAGCAGCTATAGGAGCACAGATACGCAGTATTTT.

V is TRBV2 and J is TRBJ1-6, with 7 bases aligning to TRBD1. The CDR3 sequence is 17 residues long. CDR1 and CDR2 (germline): SNHLY, FYNNEI. Unmatched junction bases numbered 8, after V lost 4 bases and J lost 2 bases. CDR3 protein: CASSARAGGTYNSPLHF. The CDR3 nucleotides read TGTGCCAGCAGTGCGAGGGCAGGGGGTACCTATAATTCACCCCTCCACTTT.

The V and J genes are TRBV2 and TRBJ1-4, with D perhaps matching TRBD1 (5 bases). Germline V gives CDR1 SNHLY, CDR2 FYNNEI. There are 14 residues in the CDR3. Trimming took 8 bases from V and 6 from J, leaving 16 bases between them. The CDR3 bases are TGTGCCAGCGAGAGGGGATTAGCTTATGAAAAACTGTTTTTT. Its protein is CASERGLAYEKLFF.

The chain has TRBV28 and TRBJ2-5, with 9 bases lining up with TRBD2. CDR1 and CDR2 (germline): MDHEN, SYDVKM. The trim removed 5 bases at V and 0 bases at J, leaving 7 bases unmatched. The CDR3 totals 16 residues. CDR3 sequence reads: CASSRLAGGYQETQYF. The CDR3 DNA follows: TGTGCCAGCAGTAGATTGGCGGGGGGGTACCAAGAGACCCAGTACTTC.

In its sample, this clone was seen once. CDR3 sequence: CASSSSGPVSDTQYF. CDR3 in DNA: TGTGCCAGCAGCTCTAGCGGACCTGTCTCAGATACGCAGTATTTT. The rearrangement joins TRBV7-2 to TRBJ2-3, with TRBD2 matching over 7 bases. The CDR3 has 15 residues. With V trimmed by 4 bases and J by 4 bases, 8 bases remained unmatched. CDR1 is SGHTA, CDR2 FQGNSA, per germline.

V gene TRBV2 combines with J gene TRBJ1-4; perhaps TRBD1 as D (5 bases). Germline V CDR1 and CDR2: SNHLY, FYNNEI. The CDR3 totals 13 residues. The V gene lost 8 bases and the J gene lost 5 bases, with 12 bases spanning the gap. This chain's CDR3 is CASGGTENEKLFF. The CDR3 coding sequence is TGTGCCAGCGGGGGGACGGAAAATGAAAAACTGTTTTTT.

This clone was found once. V and J are TRBV5-4 and TRBJ2-7; 9 bases are a match to TRBD1. The V gene's germline CDR1 is SGHNT and CDR2 YYREEE (reference sequence). The CDR3 sequence is 14 residues long. J gave up 2 bases and V 1 base, and 1 base lay outside the gene matches. CDR3 coding DNA: TGTGCCAGCAGCTTGCGACAGGGGGCCTACGAGCAGTACTTC. Residues: CASSLRQGAYEQYF.

V and J are TRBV28 and TRBJ1-1, with 8 bases lining up with TRBD1. The junction had 12 bases not matched to a gene; V was cut back by 4 bases and J by 2 bases. Germline V gene sequence: CDR1 MDHEN, CDR2 SYDVKM. The CDR3 is 17 amino acids. In nucleotides, the CDR3 is TGTGCCAGCAGTTCAACGGGGGACGCAGGGGGCAACACTGAAGCTTTCTTT. It yields the protein CASSSTGDAGGNTEAFF.

This clone occurred many times. The rearrangement uses TRBV2 and TRBJ2-7, with TRBD1 identical over 9 bases. CDR1 is SNHLY and CDR2 is FYNNEI in the germline V gene. This CDR3 spans 14 amino acids. V dropped 5 bases and J dropped 4; count of bases not matched to a gene: 6. The CDR3 region has the DNA TGTGCCAGCAGTTCCGGGACAGGGTCTTACGAGCAGTACTTC. Its translation: CASSSGTGSYEQYF. Full variable domain (outside the CDR3, taken from reference TRBV2 and TRBJ2-7): EPEVTQTPSHQVTQMGQEVILRCVPISNHLYFYWYRQILGQKVEFLVSFYNNEISEKSEIFDDQFSVERPDGSNFTLKIRSTKLEDSAMYFCASSSGTGSYEQYFGPGTRLTVT.